The clone carrying this TCR beta chain was seen ten or more times. Its target is not known. This sample stems from a study of response to subunit inactivated influenza vaccine. Study-level findings and limits: Few additional T cells are recruited per seasonal influenza vaccination, authors suggested.

TCRdb reanalysed the RT-PCR reads using MiXCR and keeps one entry per CDR3 protein. The table records approximately 700,000 distinct CDR3 sequences, 15% to 18% of them present only once. The CDR3 extends over 16 amino acids. V lost 0 bases and J 5 bases, leaving 14 bases between the germline ends. Germline V gene lookup returns CDR1 SGHVS and CDR2 FNYEAQ. Here the sequenced sample was PBMCs from blood, taken approximately 13 days after vaccination. This TCR was recovered from a man between 50 and 59 years old who received an inactivated influenza vaccine. The genes are TRBV7-6 and TRBJ2-1; D perhaps matches TRBD2 (5 bases). CDR3 sequence reads: CASSLAVGGRDNEQFF. The DNA of the CDR3 is TGTGCCAGCAGCTTAGCCGTAGGCGGGCGTGACAATGAGCAGTTCTTC.